Detailed here is one T cell receptor beta chain. What it binds is not known. TCRdb re-called the reads with MiXCR, one entry per CDR3 protein. Found here are 100,000 or so distinct CDR3 sequences, 20% to 30% of them singletons; the top ten hold around 40%. The data were taken from a study of T cell repertoires in cytomegalovirus infection. Study-level information: Matching HLA type, along with CMV infection, was indicated by public TCR beta signatures. Study-wide results and limits: Ex vivo, HLA-C-restricted CMV-specific TCR beta clonotypes prevailed over the rest of the response. CMV carriers having the relevant HLA were flagged by cumulative public TCR beta family frequency.

Between the trimmed V and J ends, which lost 2 bases and 4 bases, there was a span of 11 bases. This CDR3 has 14 amino acids. Looked up from germline, CDR1 is MNHEY and CDR2 is SVGEGT. This sequence joins TRBV6-2 or TRBV6-3 and TRBJ1-1, with a weak D call TRBD1 (5 bases). The sample consisted of CD8+ T cells from PBMCs. This clonotype was obtained from a human donor in good health (CMV status not recorded). Some clones in this sample may be carry-over from other donors' samples. CDR3 protein: CASSYGAAGTEAFF. The CDR3 bases are TGTGCCAGCAGTTACGGGGCCGCGGGCACTGAAGCTTTCTTT.